One sample yielded the 25 T cell receptor beta chains listed below, sequenced in a study of T cells in Graves' hyperthyroidism and ophthalmopathy. TCR beta CDR3 region amplification was performed from RNA transcripts. First-round RT-PCR of the TCR CDR3 relied on the HTBI primer set. Via MiXCR, TCRdb re-called the multiplex PCR reads, giving one row per CDR3 protein. The repertoire holds 400,000 to 600,000 distinct CDR3 sequences, with 15% to 20% as singletons. The material sequenced was blood. The origin of the receptors is a woman in her 30s with Graves' ophthalmopathy.

The gene calls are TRBV6-1 and TRBJ2-1; no firm D call. This CDR3 region has 13 residues. V was shortened by 6 bases and J by 5 bases, with 11 bases between the two germline ends. Germline CDR1 and CDR2: MNHNS and SASEGT. CDR3 region: CASSLYAHNEQFF. The DNA of the CDR3 is TGTGCCAGCAGCCTATATGCTCACAATGAGCAGTTCTTC.

V is TRBV27 and J is TRBJ2-7; 13 positions agree with TRBD2. CDR1 MNHEY and CDR2 SMNVEV come from the germline V gene (reference sequence). Losses at the gene ends were 7 bases for V and 4 bases for J; bases not matched to a gene: 10. The CDR3 has 16 amino acids. CDR3 region: CASIKRTSGSYYEQYF. The CDR3 DNA is TGTGCCAGCATTAAAAGGACTAGCGGGAGTTATTACGAGCAGTACTTC.

This clonotype showed up many times. The chain uses TRBV2 and TRBJ2-3; D remains unclear. The V end lost 3 bases, the J end lost 6 bases, and 13 bases lay between the germline ends. This CDR3 has 14 amino acids. Germline V gene lookup returns CDR1 SNHLY and CDR2 FYNNEI. The CDR3 nucleotides are TGTGCCAGCAGTGATCCCACCAAGGAGGATACGCAGTATTTT. It yields the protein CASSDPTKEDTQYF.

There are a few counts of this clonotype. The genes are TRBV9 and TRBJ2-3, with 14 bases fitting TRBD2. The CDR3 contains 16 residues. V lost 0 bases and J lost 5; bases outside the gene matches: 2. Germline V gives CDR1 SGDLS, CDR2 YYNGEE. The CDR3 nucleotides read TGTGCCAGCAGCGTAGAAGGGACTAGCGGGAGAGATACGCAGTATTTT. Protein product: CASSVEGTSGRDTQYF.

This sequence joins TRBV7-2 and TRBJ1-6, with TRBD1 as a possible D gene (6 bases). The CDR3 is 12 residues long. CDR1 and CDR2 from the germline V gene are SGHTA and FQGNSA. Trimming removed 6 bases at V and 9 bases at J, with 9 bases between. This CDR3 reads CASRGGTSPLHF. CDR3 nucleotides: TGTGCCAGCAGAGGGGGTACTTCACCCCTCCACTTT.

This chain joins TRBV18 and TRBJ1-1; D is uncertain. V shed 6 bases and J shed 4 bases, with 12 bases lying between them. Germline-derived CDR1 and CDR2 are KGHSH and LQKENI. The CDR3 runs to 13 residues. The CDR3: CASSRGSVTEAFF. Written as DNA, the CDR3 is TGTGCCAGCTCTCGTGGGTCAGTCACTGAAGCTTTCTTT.

Ten or more counts support this clonotype. V is TRBV11-2 and J is TRBJ2-2; 9 nucleotides align to TRBD2. CDR1 is SGHAT, CDR2 FQNNGV, per germline. Trimming at V came to 3 bases and at J to 6 bases, leaving 11 bases not matched to a gene. CDR3 length: 17 residues. CDR3 bases: TGTGCCAGCAGCTTGGGGCGTAGCGGGAGTCTCCCCGGGGAGCTGTTTTTT. As protein: CASSLGRSGSLPGELFF.

In this sample, this clonotype turned up many times. The rearrangement links TRBV2 to TRBJ1-6, with D possibly TRBD1 on 5 matching bases. Germline CDR1 reads SNHLY; CDR2 reads FYNNEI. With 2 bases removed from V and 10 bases from J, the gap between germline ends came to 15 bases. This CDR3 spans 15 amino acids. In DNA, the CDR3 is TGTGCCAGCAGTGAACAGGGATCTCTAAACTCACCCCTCCACTTT. Encoded protein: CASSEQGSLNSPLHF.

This clonotype was counted a few times. V usage is TRBV20-1 and J usage is TRBJ2-3, with TRBD2 matching 10 bases. The CDR3 is made up of 17 amino acids. Germline V gene sequence: CDR1 DFQATT, CDR2 SNEGSKA (reference sequence). With V trimmed by 1 base and J by 5 bases, 12 bases remained unmatched. As DNA, the CDR3 is TGCAGTGCTAGAGCTTTGGGGGCTAGCGGGAGAATAGATACGCAGTATTTT. Translated, it gives CSARALGASGRIDTQYF.

This clonotype was counted a few times. The gene calls are TRBV11-2 and TRBJ1-1; D is ambiguous. The CDR3 spans 13 residues. V was clipped by 0 bases and J by 7 bases, with 9 bases between them. Germline V gene data show CDR1 as SGHAT and CDR2 as FQNNGV. CDR3 protein: CASSLERPFEAFF. The CDR3 nucleotides read TGTGCCAGCAGCTTAGAACGGCCATTTGAAGCTTTCTTT. The full variable domain, with the rest looked up from reference TRBV11-2 and TRBJ1-1, is EAGVAQSPRYKIIEKRQSVAFWCNPISGHATLYWYQQILGQGPKLLIQFQNNGVVDDSQLPKDRFSAERLKGVDSTLKIQPAKLEDSAVYLCASSLERPFEAFFGQGTRLTVV.

This clonotype was seen only a few times. This chain uses TRBV14 with TRBJ1-2; D ambiguous. Germline CDR1 and CDR2: SGHDN and FVKESK. The CDR3 runs 15 residues. V lost 4 bases and J lost 2, with 14 bases in between. The CDR3 reads CASSPRRDYNYGYTF. The CDR3 nucleotides are TGTGCCAGCAGCCCGAGGCGGGATTACAACTATGGCTACACCTTC.

This chain uses TRBV7-9 with TRBJ1-6, with D possibly being TRBD1 (5 bases). With 2 bases removed from V and 5 bases from J, the gap between germline ends came to 10 bases. Germline loops: CDR1 SEHNR, CDR2 FQNEAQ (reference sequence). The CDR3 runs to 15 residues. The CDR3 loop reads CASSLSPGNNSPLHF. The CDR3 DNA sequence: TGTGCCAGCAGCTTATCCCCAGGGAATAATTCACCCCTCCACTTT.

This clonotype was seen a handful of times. The V and J genes are TRBV4-1 and TRBJ2-7; 8 positions agree with TRBD1. Germline-derived CDR1 and CDR2 are MGHRA and YSYEKL. With 3 bases clipped from V and 3 bases from J, the junction kept 1 base outside the gene matches. The CDR3 length is 13 residues. For the CDR3, the DNA is TGCGCCAGCAGCCACGGACAGGGCTACGAGCAGTACTTC. Encoded protein: CASSHGQGYEQYF.

The rearrangement joins TRBV28 to TRBJ2-1; D gene ambiguous. In germline, CDR1 is MDHEN, CDR2 SYDVKM. The CDR3 contains 15 residues. Trimming took 3 bases from V and 0 from J, leaving 9 bases between them. The CDR3 sequence: CASSFIRSSYNEQFF. The CDR3 DNA follows: TGTGCCAGCAGTTTTATCCGGAGCTCCTACAATGAGCAGTTCTTC.

The DNA of the CDR3 is TGTGCCAGCAGCGTAGGCCGGAAAAGGGCTCACACCGGGGAGCTGTTTTTT. It codes for CASSVGRKRAHTGELFF. The chain links TRBV9 to TRBJ2-2, with D uncertain. Trimming took 0 bases from V and 3 from J, leaving 15 bases between them. CDR3 length equals 17 residues. Germline V lookup: CDR1 SGDLS, CDR2 YYNGEE.

This clonotype was counted ten times or more. This chain uses TRBV7-8 with TRBJ1-2; the D gene is possibly TRBD1 (5 bases). This CDR3 is 14 amino acids long. V lost 2 bases, J lost 7 bases, and 14 bases lay in between. Germline V lookup: CDR1 SGHVS, CDR2 FQNEAQ. CDR3 in amino acids: CASSLYQGWVGYTF. Here the CDR3 DNA reads TGTGCCAGCAGCTTATATCAGGGCTGGGTTGGCTACACCTTC.

This clonotype was detected many times. The V and J genes are TRBV19 and TRBJ2-7; 9 nucleotides line up with TRBD1. The CDR3 totals 14 residues. Germline CDR1 LNHDA, CDR2 SQIVND (reference sequence). Unmatched junction bases numbered 5, after V lost 5 bases and J lost 3 bases. The CDR3: CASSSDRGGYEQYF. CDR3 in DNA: TGTGCCAGTAGTTCGGACAGGGGCGGCTACGAGCAGTACTTC.

The V call is TRBV5-1, the J call TRBJ1-4; D might be TRBD1 (6 bases). The CDR3 is 14 amino acids. The ends were cut back, 5 bases at V and 6 bases at J, with 14 bases in the middle. Germline V gene data show CDR1 as SGHRS and CDR2 as YFSETQ. CDR3 nucleotides: TGCGCCAGCAGAGGGGGGGGCGCAGATGAAAAACTGTTTTTT. This sequence encodes CASRGGGADEKLFF.

This clonotype occurred a few times. The V call is TRBV19, the J call TRBJ1-5; TRBD1 agrees at 9 bases. Unmatched junction bases numbered 6, after V lost 5 bases and J lost 7 bases. Germline V CDR1 and CDR2: LNHDA, SQIVND (reference sequence). The CDR3 is made up of 14 amino acids. The CDR3 spells CASSVTGGRQPQHF. DNA of the CDR3: TGTGCCAGTAGTGTAACAGGGGGCCGGCAGCCCCAGCATTTT.

This clonotype was recorded a few times. This chain links TRBV9 with TRBJ1-6; D gene uncertain. This CDR3 region has 14 residues. Trimming took 0 bases from V and 10 from J, leaving 11 bases between them. Germline CDR1 SGDLS, CDR2 YYNGEE. The CDR3 DNA sequence: TGTGCCAGCAGCGTAGGCACAGTGCAGTCACCCCTCCACTTT. Its protein is CASSVGTVQSPLHF.

About this clonotype itself: Relative to the germline gene, one junction end is altered; a read error may explain this. This chain links TRBV27 with TRBJ2-7, with D perhaps assigned TRBD1 or TRBD2 (5 bases each). Germline V gene lookup returns CDR1 MNHEY and CDR2 SMNVEV (reference sequence). The CDR3 runs 16 residues. In DNA, the CDR3 is TGTGCCAGCAGTTTATATCGAGGGGATAGCTCCTACGAGCAGTGCTTC. Encoded protein: CASSLYRGDSSYEQCF.

The chain recombines TRBV6-1 with TRBJ1-2; 8 bases are a match to TRBD1. With V trimmed by 3 bases and J by 4 bases, 7 bases remained unmatched. Germline CDR1 MNHNS, CDR2 SASEGT. The CDR3 is made up of 15 amino acids. The CDR3 protein is CASSDSPDRAYGYTF. CDR3 sequence (DNA): TGTGCCAGCAGTGACTCCCCGGACAGGGCCTATGGCTACACCTTC.

This clonotype was observed a single time. The chain couples TRBV19 to TRBJ2-2; 7 positions agree with TRBD1. Per the germline V gene, CDR1 is LNHDA and CDR2 is SQIVND (reference sequence). With 6 bases clipped from V and 3 bases from J, the junction kept 7 bases outside the gene matches. The CDR3 length is 15 residues. Here the CDR3 DNA reads TGTGCCAGTAGGGCGACAGGGTGGCACACCGGGGAGCTGTTTTTT. It encodes CASRATGWHTGELFF. The complete variable domain, with remaining parts taken from reference TRBV19 and TRBJ2-2, reads DGGITQSPKYLFRKEGQNVTLSCEQNLNHDAMYWYRQDPGQGLRLIYYSQIVNDFQKGDIAEGYSVSREKKESFPLTVTSAQKNPTAFYLCASRATGWHTGELFFGEGSRLTVL.

The CDR3 DNA reads as TGCGCCAGCAGCCAAGCGACCGGGACTAGCGGGTACAATGAGCAGTTCTTC. Its translation: CASSQATGTSGYNEQFF. The chain has TRBV4-3 and TRBJ2-1; 12 bases line up with TRBD2. Trimming cost V 1 base and J 4 bases; bases outside gene matches: 5. The CDR3 runs 17 residues. CDR1 and CDR2 from the germline V gene are LGHNA and YSLEER.

The chain recombines TRBV9 with TRBJ2-1, with TRBD1 identical over 12 bases. CDR3 length: 16 amino acids. The germline CDR1 and CDR2 sequences are SGDLS and YYNGEE. J gave up 2 bases and V 3 bases, and 3 bases lay outside the gene matches. CDR3 DNA sequence: TGTGCCAGCAGCGGGGGGGACAGGGGGCCCTACAATGAGCAGTTCTTC. This encodes CASSGGDRGPYNEQFF. The full variable domain, in which reference TRBV9 and TRBJ2-1 provide the parts outside the CDR3, is DSGVTQTPKHLITATGQRVTLRCSPRSGDLSVYWYQQSLDQGLQFLIQYYNGEERAKGNILERFSAQQFPDLHSELNLSSLELGDSALYFCASSGGDRGPYNEQFFGPGTRLTVL.